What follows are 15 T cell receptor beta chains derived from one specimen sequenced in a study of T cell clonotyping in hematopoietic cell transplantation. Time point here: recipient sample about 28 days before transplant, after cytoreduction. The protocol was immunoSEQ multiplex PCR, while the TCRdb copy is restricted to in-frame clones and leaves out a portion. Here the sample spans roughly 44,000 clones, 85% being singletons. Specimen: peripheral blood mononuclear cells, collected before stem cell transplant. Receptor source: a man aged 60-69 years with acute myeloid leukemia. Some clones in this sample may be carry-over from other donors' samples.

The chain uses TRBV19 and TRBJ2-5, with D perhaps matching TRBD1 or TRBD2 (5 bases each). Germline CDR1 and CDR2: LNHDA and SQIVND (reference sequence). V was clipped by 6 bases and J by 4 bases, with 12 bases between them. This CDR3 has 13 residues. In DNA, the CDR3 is TGTGCCAGTAGGGGACCTTTGAGAGAGACCCAGTACTTC. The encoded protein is CASRGPLRETQYF.

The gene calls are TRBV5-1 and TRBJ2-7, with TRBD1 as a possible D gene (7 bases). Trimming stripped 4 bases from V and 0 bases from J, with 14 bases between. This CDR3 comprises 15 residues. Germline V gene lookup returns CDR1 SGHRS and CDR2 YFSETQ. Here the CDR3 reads CASSGGTDSSYEQYF. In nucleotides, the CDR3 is TGCGCCAGCAGCGGGGGGACAGATTCCTCCTACGAGCAGTACTTC.

The CDR3: CASRARGPGVDTQYF. The CDR3 coding sequence is TGTGCCAGCAGAGCCAGGGGGCCTGGTGTAGATACGCAGTATTTT. The chain combines TRBV2 with TRBJ2-3; 8 bases map to TRBD1. V lost 6 bases, J lost 5 bases, and 10 bases stayed unmatched. The CDR3 length is 15 residues. CDR1 and CDR2 from the germline V gene are SNHLY and FYNNEI.

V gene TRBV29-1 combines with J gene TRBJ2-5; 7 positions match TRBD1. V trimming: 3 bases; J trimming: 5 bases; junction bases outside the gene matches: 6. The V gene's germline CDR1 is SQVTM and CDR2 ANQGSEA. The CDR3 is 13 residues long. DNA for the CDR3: TGCAGCGTTGAGAGACAGGGATTGGAGACCCAGTACTTC. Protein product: CSVERQGLETQYF.

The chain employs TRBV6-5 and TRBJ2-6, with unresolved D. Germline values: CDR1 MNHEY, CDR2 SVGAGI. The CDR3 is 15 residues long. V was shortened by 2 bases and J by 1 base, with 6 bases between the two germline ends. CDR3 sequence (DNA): TGTGCCAGCAGTTACAGAGATTCTGGGGCCAACGTCCTGACTTTC. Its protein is CASSYRDSGANVLTF.

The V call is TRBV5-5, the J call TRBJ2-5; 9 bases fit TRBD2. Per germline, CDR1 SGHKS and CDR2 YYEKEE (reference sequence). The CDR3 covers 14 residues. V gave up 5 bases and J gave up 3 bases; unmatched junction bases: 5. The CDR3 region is CASSPQRGEETQYF. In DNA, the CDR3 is TGTGCCAGCAGTCCTCAGCGGGGGGAAGAGACCCAGTACTTC.

The CDR3 DNA is TGTGCCAGCAGTGAAGGCAGGGTCGGCTATGGCTACACCTTC. It codes for CASSEGRVGYGYTF. The chain is built from TRBV2 and TRBJ1-2; D possibly corresponds to TRBD1 (5 bases). CDR3 length: 14 residues. The V end lost 1 base, the J end lost 4 bases, and 10 bases lay between the germline ends. CDR1 is SNHLY, CDR2 FYNNEI, per germline.

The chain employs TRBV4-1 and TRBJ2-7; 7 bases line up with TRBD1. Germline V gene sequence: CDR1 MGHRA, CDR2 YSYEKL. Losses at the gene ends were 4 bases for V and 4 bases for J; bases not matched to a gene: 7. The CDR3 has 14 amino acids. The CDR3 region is CASSPGQFSYEQYF. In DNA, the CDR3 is TGCGCCAGCAGCCCGGGACAGTTCTCGTACGAGCAGTACTTC.

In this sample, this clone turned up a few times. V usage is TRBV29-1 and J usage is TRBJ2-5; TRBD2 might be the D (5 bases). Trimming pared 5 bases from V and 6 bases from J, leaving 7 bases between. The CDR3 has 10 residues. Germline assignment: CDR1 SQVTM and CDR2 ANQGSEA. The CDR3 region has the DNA TGCAGCGTTACCGGGAAGACCCAGTACTTC. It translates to CSVTGKTQYF.

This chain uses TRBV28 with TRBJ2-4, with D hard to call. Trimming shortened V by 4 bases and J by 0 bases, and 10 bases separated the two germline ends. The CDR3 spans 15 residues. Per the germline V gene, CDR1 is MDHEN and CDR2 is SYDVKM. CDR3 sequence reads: CASSSAAVAKNIQYF. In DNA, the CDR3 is TGTGCCAGCAGTTCTGCGGCGGTAGCCAAAAACATTCAGTACTTC.

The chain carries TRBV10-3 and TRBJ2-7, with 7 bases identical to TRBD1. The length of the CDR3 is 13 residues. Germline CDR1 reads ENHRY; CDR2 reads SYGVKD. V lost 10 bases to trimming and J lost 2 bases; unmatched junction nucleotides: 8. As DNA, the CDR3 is TGTGCCACCGGACAGGCGGTCGCCTACGAGCAGTACTTC. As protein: CATGQAVAYEQYF.

In nucleotides, the CDR3 is TGTGCCAGCAGGGCCGGGTACCAAGAGACCCAGTACTTC. Translation gives CASRAGYQETQYF. V gene TRBV7-2 combines with J gene TRBJ2-5; D remains unclear. The CDR3 totals 13 residues. Trimming pared 6 bases from V and 0 bases from J, leaving 8 bases between. In germline, CDR1 is SGHTA, CDR2 FQGNSA. The variable domain in full, with the rest retrieved from reference TRBV7-2 and TRBJ2-5, is GAGVSQSPSNKVTEKGKDVELRCDPISGHTALYWYRQSLGQGLEFLIYFQGNSAPDKSGLPSDRFSAERTGGSVSTLTIQRTQQEDSAVYLCASRAGYQETQYFGPGTRLLVL.

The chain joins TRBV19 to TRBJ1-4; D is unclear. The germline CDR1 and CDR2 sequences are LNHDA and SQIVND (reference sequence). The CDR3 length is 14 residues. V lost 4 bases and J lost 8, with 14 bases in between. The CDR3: CASSRSVGGEKLFF. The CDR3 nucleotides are TGTGCCAGTAGTAGATCCGTGGGTGGGGAAAAACTGTTTTTT.

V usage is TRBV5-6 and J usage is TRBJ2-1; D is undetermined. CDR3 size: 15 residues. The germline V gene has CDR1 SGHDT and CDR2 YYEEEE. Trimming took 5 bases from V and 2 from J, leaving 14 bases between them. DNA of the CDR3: TGTGCCAGCAGTTCGGGCGTCAGCACCTACAATGAGCAGTTCTTC. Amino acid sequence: CASSSGVSTYNEQFF.

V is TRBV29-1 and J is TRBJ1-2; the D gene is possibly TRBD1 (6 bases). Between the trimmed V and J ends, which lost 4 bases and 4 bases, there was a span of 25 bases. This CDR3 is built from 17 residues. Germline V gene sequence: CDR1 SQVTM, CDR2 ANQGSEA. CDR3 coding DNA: TGCAGCGTTGTGGCAATGGACAGTAAGTTCGGGGTCTATGGCTACACCTTC. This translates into CSVVAMDSKFGVYGYTF.